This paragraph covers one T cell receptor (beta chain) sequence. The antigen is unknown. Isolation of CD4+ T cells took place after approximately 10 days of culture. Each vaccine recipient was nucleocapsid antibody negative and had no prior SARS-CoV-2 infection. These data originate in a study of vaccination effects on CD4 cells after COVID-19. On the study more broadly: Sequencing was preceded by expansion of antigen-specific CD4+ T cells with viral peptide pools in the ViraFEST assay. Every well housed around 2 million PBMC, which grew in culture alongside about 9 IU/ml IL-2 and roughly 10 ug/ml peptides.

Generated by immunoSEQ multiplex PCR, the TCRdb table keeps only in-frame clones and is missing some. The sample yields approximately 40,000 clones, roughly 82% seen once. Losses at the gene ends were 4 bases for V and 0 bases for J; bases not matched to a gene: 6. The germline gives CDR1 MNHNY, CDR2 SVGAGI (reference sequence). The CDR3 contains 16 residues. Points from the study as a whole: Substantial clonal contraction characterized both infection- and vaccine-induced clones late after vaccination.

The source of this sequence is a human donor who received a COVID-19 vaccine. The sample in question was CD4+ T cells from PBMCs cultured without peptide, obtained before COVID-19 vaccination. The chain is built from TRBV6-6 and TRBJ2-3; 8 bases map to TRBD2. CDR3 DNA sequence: TGTGCCAGCAGTTCCGGGATAGCGGGGAGCACAGATACGCAGTATTTT. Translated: CASSSGIAGSTDTQYF.